This T cell receptor (beta chain) is drawn from a study of blood T cell repertoires in COVID-19. Germline-derived CDR1 and CDR2 are SGHAT and FQNNGV. The ends were cut back, 2 bases at V and 1 base at J, with 17 bases in the middle. The length of the CDR3 is 17 residues. Methods used by the authors: Estimation of nucleated cell counts was performed using reference gene primer amplification. TCRdb keeps only in-frame clones here, not all; method: immunoSEQ multiplex PCR. V, J and clone size are taken as reported in that table, and D and trimming were inferred from the DNA itself. The sample lists about 92,000 clones; 70% to 85% were seen once.

This sequence originates from a woman aged 55-70 years in a cohort sampled during active or convalescent COVID-19. The rearrangement uses TRBV11-2 and TRBJ1-1; no reliable D call. Sequenced sample: peripheral blood. The CDR3 loop reads CASSLSRGSVSNTEAFF. The CDR3 nucleotides read TGTGCCAGCAGCTTAAGCCGTGGCAGCGTATCGAACACTGAAGCTTTCTTT.